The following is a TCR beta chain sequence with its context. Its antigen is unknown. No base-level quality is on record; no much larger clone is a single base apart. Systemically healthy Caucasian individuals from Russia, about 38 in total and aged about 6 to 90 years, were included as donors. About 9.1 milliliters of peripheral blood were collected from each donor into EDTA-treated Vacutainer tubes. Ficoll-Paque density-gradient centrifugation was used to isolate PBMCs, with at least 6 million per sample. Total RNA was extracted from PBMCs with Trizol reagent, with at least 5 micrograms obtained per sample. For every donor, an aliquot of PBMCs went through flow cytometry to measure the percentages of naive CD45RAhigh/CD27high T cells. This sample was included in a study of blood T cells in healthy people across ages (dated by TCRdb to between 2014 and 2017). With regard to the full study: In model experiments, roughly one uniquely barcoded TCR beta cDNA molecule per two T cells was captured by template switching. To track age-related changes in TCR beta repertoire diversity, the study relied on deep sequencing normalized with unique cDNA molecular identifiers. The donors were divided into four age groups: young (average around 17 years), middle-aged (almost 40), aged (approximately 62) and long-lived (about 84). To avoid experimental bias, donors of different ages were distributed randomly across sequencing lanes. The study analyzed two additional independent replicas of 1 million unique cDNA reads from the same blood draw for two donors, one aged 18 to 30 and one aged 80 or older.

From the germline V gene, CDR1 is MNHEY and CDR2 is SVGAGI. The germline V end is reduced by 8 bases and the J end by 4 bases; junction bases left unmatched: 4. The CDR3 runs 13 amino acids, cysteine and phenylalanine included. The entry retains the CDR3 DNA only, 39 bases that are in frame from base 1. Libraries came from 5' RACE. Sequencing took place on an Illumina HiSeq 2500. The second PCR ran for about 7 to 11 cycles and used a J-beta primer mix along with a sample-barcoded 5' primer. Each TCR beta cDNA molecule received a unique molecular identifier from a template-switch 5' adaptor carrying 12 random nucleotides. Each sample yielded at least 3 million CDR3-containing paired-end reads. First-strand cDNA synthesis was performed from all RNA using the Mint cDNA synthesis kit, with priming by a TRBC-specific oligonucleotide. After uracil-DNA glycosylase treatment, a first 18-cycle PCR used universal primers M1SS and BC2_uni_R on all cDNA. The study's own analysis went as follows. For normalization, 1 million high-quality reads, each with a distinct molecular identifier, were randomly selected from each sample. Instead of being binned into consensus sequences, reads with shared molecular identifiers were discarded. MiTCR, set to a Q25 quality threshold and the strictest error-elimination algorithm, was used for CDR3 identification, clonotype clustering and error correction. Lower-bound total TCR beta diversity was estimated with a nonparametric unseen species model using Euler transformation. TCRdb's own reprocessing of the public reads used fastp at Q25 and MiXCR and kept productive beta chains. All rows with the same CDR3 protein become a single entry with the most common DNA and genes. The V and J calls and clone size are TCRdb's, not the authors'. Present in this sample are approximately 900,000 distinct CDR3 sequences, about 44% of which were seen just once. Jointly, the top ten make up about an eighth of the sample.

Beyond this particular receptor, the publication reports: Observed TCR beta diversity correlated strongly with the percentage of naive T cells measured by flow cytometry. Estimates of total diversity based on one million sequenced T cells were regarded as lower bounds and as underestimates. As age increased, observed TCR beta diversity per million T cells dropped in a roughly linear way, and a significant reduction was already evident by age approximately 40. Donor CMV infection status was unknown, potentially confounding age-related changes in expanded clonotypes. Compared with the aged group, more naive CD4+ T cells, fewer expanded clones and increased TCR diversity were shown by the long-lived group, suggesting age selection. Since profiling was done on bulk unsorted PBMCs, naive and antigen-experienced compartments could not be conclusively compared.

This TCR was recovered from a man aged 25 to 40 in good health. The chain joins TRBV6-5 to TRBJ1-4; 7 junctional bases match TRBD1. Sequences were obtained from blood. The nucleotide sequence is TGTGCCAGCTGTAGACAGGGTAATGAAAAACTGTTTTTT. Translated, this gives CASCRQGNEKLFF.